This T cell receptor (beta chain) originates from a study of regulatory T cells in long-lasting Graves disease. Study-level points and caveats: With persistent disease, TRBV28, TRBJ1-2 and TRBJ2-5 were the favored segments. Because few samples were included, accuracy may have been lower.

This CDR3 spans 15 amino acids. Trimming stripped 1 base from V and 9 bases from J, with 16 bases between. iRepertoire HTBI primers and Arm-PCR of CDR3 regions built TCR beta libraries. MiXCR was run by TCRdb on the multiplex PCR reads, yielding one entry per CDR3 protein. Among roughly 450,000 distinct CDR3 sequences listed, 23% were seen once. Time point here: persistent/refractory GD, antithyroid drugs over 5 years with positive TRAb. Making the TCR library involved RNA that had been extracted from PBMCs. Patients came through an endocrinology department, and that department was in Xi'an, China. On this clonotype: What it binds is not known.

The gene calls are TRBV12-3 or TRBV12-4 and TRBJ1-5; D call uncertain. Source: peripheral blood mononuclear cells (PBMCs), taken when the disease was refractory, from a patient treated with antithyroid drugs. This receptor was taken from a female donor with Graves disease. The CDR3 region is CASSLDGGTLPPQHF. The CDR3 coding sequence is TGTGCCAGCAGTTTAGATGGTGGCACCCTACCGCCCCAGCATTTT.